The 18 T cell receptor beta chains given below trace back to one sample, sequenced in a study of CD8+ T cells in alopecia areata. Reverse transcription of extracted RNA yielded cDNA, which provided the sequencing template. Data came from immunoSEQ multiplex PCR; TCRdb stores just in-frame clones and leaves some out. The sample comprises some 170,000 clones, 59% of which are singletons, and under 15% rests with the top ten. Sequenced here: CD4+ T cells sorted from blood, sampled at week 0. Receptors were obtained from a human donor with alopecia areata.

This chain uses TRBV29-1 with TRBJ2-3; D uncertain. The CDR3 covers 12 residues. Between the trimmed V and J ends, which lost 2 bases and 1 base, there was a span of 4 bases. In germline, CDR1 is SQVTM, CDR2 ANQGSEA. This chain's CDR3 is CSVERGTDTQYF. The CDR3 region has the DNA TGCAGCGTTGAAAGGGGCACAGATACGCAGTATTTT.

CDR3 nucleotide sequence: TGTGCCAGCAGCTTACTTGCAGGGCAGAACACTGAAGCTTTCTTT. It codes for CASSLLAGQNTEAFF. The chain employs TRBV7-9 and TRBJ1-1, with TRBD1 as a possible D gene (5 bases). V lost 2 bases, J lost 1 base, and 11 bases lay in between. CDR1 is SEHNR, CDR2 FQNEAQ, per germline (reference sequence). This CDR3 has 15 residues.

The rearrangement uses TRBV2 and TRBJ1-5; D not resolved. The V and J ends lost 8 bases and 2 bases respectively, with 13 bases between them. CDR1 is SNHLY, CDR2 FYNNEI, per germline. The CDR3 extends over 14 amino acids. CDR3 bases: TGTGCCAGCCGGGGAAATGTGGGCAATCAGCCCCAGCATTTT. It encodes CASRGNVGNQPQHF.

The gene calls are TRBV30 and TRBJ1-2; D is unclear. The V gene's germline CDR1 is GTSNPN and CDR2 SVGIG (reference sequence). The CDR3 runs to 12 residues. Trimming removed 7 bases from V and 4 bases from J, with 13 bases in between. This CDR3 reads CASTTSGYGYTF. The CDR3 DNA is TGTGCCTCAACGACTTCGGGCTATGGCTACACCTTC.

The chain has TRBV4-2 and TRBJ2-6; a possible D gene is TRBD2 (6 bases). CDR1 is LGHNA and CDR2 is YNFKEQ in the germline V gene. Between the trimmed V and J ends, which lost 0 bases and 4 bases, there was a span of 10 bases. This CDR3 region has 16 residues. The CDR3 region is CASSQDPGVGANVLTF. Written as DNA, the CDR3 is TGTGCCAGCAGCCAAGATCCGGGGGTCGGGGCCAACGTCCTGACTTTC.

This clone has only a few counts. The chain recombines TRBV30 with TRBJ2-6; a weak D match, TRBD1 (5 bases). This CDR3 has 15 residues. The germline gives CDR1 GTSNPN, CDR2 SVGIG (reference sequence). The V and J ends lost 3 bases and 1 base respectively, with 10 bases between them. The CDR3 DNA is TGTGCCTGGAGGACTTCAGGGTCTGGGGCCAACGTCCTGACTTTC. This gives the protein CAWRTSGSGANVLTF.

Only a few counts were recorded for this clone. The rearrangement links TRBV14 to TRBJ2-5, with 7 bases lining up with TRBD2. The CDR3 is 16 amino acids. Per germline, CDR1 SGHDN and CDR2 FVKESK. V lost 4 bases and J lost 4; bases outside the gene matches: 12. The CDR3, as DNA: TGTGCCAGCAGCCGACGGCTACTAGCGCCGGGAGAGACCCAGTACTTC. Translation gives CASSRRLLAPGETQYF.

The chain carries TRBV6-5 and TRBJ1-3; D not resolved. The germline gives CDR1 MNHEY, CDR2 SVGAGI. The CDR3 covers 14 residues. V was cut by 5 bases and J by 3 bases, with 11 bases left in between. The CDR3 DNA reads TGTGCCAGCAGTGAACGCCCAGTTGGAAACACCATATATTTT. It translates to CASSERPVGNTIYF.

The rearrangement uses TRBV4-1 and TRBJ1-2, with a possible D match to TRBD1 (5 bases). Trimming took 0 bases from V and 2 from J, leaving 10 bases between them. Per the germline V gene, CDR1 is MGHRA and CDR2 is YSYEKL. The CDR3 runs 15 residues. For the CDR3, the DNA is TGCGCCAGCAGCCAAGAAGAGGGGAGGAACTATGGCTACACCTTC. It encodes CASSQEEGRNYGYTF.

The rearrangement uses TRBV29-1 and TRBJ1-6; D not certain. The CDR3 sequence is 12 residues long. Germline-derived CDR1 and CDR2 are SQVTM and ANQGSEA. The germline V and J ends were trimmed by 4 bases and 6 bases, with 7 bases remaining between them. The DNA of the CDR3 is TGCAGCGTTGGAGGTCTTAATTCACCCCTCCACTTT. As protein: CSVGGLNSPLHF.

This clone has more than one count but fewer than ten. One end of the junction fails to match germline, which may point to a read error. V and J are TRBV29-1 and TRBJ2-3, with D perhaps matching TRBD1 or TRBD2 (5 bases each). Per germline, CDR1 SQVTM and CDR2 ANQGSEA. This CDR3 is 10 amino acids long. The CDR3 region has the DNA TGCAGCGTTGAAGCCGGGGTAGGGGATTTT. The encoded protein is CSVEAGVGDF.

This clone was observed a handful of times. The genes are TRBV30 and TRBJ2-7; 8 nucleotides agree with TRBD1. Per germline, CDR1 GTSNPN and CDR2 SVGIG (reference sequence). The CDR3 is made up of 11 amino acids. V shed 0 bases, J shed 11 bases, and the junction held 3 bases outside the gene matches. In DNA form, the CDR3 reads TGTGCCTGGAGTGTCAGGACAGGGAAGTACTTC. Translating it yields CAWSVRTGKYF.

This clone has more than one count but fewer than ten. CDR3 coding DNA: TGTGCCATCAGTGAAGTCAGGGAGGAGACCCAGTACTTC. It encodes CAISEVREETQYF. The genes are TRBV10-3 and TRBJ2-5, with D perhaps given as TRBD1 or TRBD2 (5 bases each). The CDR3 consists of 13 residues. Germline CDR1 and CDR2: ENHRY and SYGVKD. Trimming removed 3 bases from V and 5 bases from J, with 10 bases in between.

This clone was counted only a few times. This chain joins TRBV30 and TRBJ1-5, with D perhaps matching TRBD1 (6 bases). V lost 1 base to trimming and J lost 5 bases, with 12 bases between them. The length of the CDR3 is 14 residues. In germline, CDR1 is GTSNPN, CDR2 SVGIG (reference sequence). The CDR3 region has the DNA TGTGCCTGGAGTGGGGACACCTACTATCAGCCCCAGCATTTT. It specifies CAWSGDTYYQPQHF.

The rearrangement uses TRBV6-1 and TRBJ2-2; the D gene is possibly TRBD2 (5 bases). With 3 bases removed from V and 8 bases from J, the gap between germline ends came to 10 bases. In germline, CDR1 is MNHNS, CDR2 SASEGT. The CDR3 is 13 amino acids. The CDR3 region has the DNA TGTGCCAGCAGTGACGACCCGGGAGGGGAGCTGTTTTTT. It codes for CASSDDPGGELFF.

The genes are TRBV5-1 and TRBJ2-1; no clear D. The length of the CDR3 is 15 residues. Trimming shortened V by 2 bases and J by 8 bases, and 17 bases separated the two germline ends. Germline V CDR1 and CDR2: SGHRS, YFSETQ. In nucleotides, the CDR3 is TGCGCCAGCAGCTTAGGTAGGGCCCAGTTCGATGAGCAGTTCTTC. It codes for CASSLGRAQFDEQFF.

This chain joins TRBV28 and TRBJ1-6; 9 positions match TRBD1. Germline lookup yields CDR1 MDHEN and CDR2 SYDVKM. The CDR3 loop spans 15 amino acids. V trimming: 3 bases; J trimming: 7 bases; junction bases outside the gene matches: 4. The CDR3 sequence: CASSFAGTGNSPLHF. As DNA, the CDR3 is TGTGCCAGCAGTTTCGCCGGGACAGGGAATTCACCCCTCCACTTT. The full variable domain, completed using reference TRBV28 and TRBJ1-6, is DVKVTQSSRYLVKRTGEKVFLECVQDMDHENMFWYRQDPGLGLRLIYFSYDVKMKEKGDIPEGYSVSREKKERFSLILESASTNQTSMYLCASSFAGTGNSPLHFGNGTRLTVT.

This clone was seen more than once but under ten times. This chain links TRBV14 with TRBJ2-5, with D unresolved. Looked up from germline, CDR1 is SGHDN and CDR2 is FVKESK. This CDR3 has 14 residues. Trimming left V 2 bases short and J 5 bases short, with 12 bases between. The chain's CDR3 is CASSQYPSYETQYF. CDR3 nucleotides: TGTGCCAGCAGCCAATATCCCTCATACGAGACCCAGTACTTC.